This T cell receptor beta chain stems from a study of neurological immune-mediated disorders (dated by TCRdb to about 2019). Context from the whole study: Of the roughly 35 multiple sclerosis patients, some 30 had relapsing-remitting MS and 3 had secondary progressive MS. The cohort was made up of 68 subjects, consisting of around 14 HAM/TSP patients, 34 multiple sclerosis patients and some 20 healthy controls. The roughly 110 TCR-beta libraries included longitudinal samples, technical triplicates and paired sorted CD4+ and CD8+ T-cell subsets alongside PBMC samples. Using UMI-based sequencing, the study compared peripheral blood TCR-beta repertoires from patients with HTLV-I-associated myelopathy (HAM/TSP), patients with multiple sclerosis, and healthy controls.

This clonotype was picked up many times. Which antigen it targets is not known. No much larger clonotype is one base removed from it; base qualities were not supplied. cDNA was synthesized by template-switch 5'RACE using a primer with a 10-nucleotide random unique molecular identifier that tagged each TCR transcript. Each sequencing run produced over 170 million TCR-beta sequences covering 15-18 subjects. The RNeasy kit was used to extract total RNA. Using the KAPA Real-time Library Amplification kit, TCR-beta VDJ regions were amplified with primers for the TCR constant region and the 5'RACE anchor. Sample indexes and Illumina adaptors were added in a first PCR, after which library yield was increased in a second PCR. After Ampure bead purification, the roughly 650 bp TCR product was size-selected on a 2% E-gel SizeSelection system. Before pooling, library quality was checked on a Bioanalyzer, concentration was measured with Qubit, and libraries were quantified with the Kapa Library Quantification kit. An Illumina HiSeq 2500 was used to sequence the libraries paired-end at 2 x 150 bp. To increase sequence diversity, roughly 24-32% phiX was spiked into each library pool. The authors processed their data as follows. Quality-filtered reads were processed with the UMI-based MiGEC pipeline, and over 90% of raw TCR sequences were removed by the MiGEC pipeline during error correction. VDJ genes were aligned to IMGT germline references, and clonotypes were defined by unique CDR3 amino acid sequence plus V-J genes. Clonal expansion, Shannon diversity, and CDR3 relatedness (CalcPairwiseDistances, ClusterSamples) were evaluated with VDJtools, and phylogenetic trees were built with CLCbio workbench. Using coefficient-of-variation modelling across technical triplicates, the study counted a clone as expanded if it had at least 8 unique UMIs. Using fastp trimming at Q25 and MiXCR clonotype assembly, TCRdb reanalyzed the public sequencing data and kept in-frame beta chains. Rows are unified per CDR3 protein, each entry keeping the most common DNA and genes. What appears here as the V and J calls and clone size reflects TCRdb's work, not the paper's. This sample lists fewer than 45,000 distinct CDR3 sequences; 2.5% were detected once. About 12% of the sample rests with the top ten.

V gives up 2 bases and J gives up 6 bases, and the segment between their germline ends measures 11 bases. The cysteine opens and the phenylalanine closes a CDR3 of 14 amino acids. Only CDR3 DNA remains: 42 bases, in frame from the first base. CDR1 and CDR2 were assigned from the germline V gene as SGHTA and FQGTGA. Study-wide findings and limitations: No clinical or MRI features were associated with the MS cluster, and the authors said that larger cohorts are needed. TCR clonal expansion was highest in HAM/TSP patients and lowest in MS patients, with MS patients falling below even healthy controls. No identical CDR3 amino acid sequences were shared among expanded clones across subjects, suggesting private TCR-beta repertoires in all groups. Phylogenetic analysis grouped repertoires from 18 of 34 MS patients into a cluster of related CDR3 sequences, suggesting a possible repertoire-level signature.

For the unsorted PBMC libraries, 2 million PBMCs were stored in RNAlater at -80 degrees C until RNA extraction and were used to generate the libraries. The multiple sclerosis patients were enrolled in a US clinical protocol that used magnetic resonance imaging to evaluate disease progression. Peripheral blood underwent Ficoll-Hypaque density gradient centrifugation to isolate PBMCs, which were then cryopreserved in liquid nitrogen. This chain joins TRBV7-3 to TRBJ2-1, with no confident D gene call. Sequenced input: PBMCs. This sequence originates from a man younger than 45 with multiple sclerosis. The CDR3 reads CASSLRKLVNEQFF. The DNA sequence reads TGTGCCAGCAGCTTACGAAAGCTGGTCAATGAGCAGTTCTTC.